One T cell receptor (beta chain) is described in this entry. Seattle enrolled patients during active infection and tracked them longitudinally. The data derive from a study of blood T cell repertoires in COVID-19. Study as a whole: Italy, Spain and the United States were the sources of the convalescent and acute COVID-19 samples. PBMCs, B-cell-depleted T cells, or T cells provided the cDNA or gDNA that made up the material.

In the authors' workflow: Scientists estimated how many nucleated cells there were by amplifying reference gene primers. This table comes from immunoSEQ multiplex PCR, and its TCRdb copy is limited to in-frame clones, with some not included. V and J calls and clone size are copied from that table; D and trimming were computed from the DNA. The sample shows roughly 100,000 clones, 80% to 95% of them seen only once. From germline, CDR1 is LNHDA and CDR2 SQIVND (reference sequence). Trimming cost V 4 bases and J 6 bases; bases outside gene matches: 13. The CDR3 loop spans 16 amino acids. The sequence was collected from a woman in her 50s with COVID-19, enrolled during active disease. The rearrangement joins TRBV19 to TRBJ2-3; 7 bases map to TRBD2. The sequenced sample was peripheral blood. The CDR3 coding sequence is TGTGCCAGTAGTAACCGACGGGGGGTAAGTTCGGATACGCAGTATTTT. Translation: CASSNRRGVSSDTQYF. The entire variable domain, with the rest obtained from reference TRBV19 and TRBJ2-3, is as follows: DGGITQSPKYLFRKEGQNVTLSCEQNLNHDAMYWYRQDPGQGLRLIYYSQIVNDFQKGDIAEGYSVSREKKESFPLTVTSAQKNPTAFYLCASSNRRGVSSDTQYFGPGTRLTVL.